The next 15 T cell receptor beta chains were all read from a single sample in a study of T cell clonality in common variable immunodeficiency. Repertoires were generated with immunoSEQ multiplex PCR, while TCRdb's copy carries only in-frame clones and drops some. The data show about 60,000 clones, with none appearing a single time. The sequenced sample was peripheral blood mononuclear cells. The receptors shown here come from a person aged 18 to 75 in good health.

The table lists this clone with many counts. The sequenced fragment ends 3 residues before the CDR3 boundary, so the rest is inferred from the germline J gene. The chain recombines TRBV20-1 with TRBJ2-7, with 13 nucleotides matching TRBD2. CDR3 length equals 18 residues. Germline V gives CDR1 DFQATT, CDR2 SNEGSKA (reference sequence). Unmatched junction bases numbered 14, after V lost 6 bases and J lost 0 bases. CDR3 protein: CSAQRPGLAGYFSYEQYF. The part of the CDR3 DNA that was read is TGCAGTGCCCAACGACCGGGACTAGCGGGGTACTTCTCCTACGAG.

There are many counts of this clone. The read ends 3 residues early relative to the CDR3; the germline J gene fills the gap. The chain is built from TRBV19 and TRBJ1-3, with a tentative D call TRBD1 (6 bases). CDR3 length: 17 amino acids. Germline V gene lookup returns CDR1 LNHDA and CDR2 SQIVND (reference sequence). Between the trimmed V and J ends, which lost 5 bases and 3 bases, there was a span of 20 bases. CDR3 in amino acids: CASSSFRGSAFGNTIYF. Partial CDR3 DNA: TGTGCCAGTAGTTCTTTCAGGGGATCAGCCTTTGGAAACACC.

The sample holds many counts of this clone. Coverage ceases 3 residues before the CDR3 finishes, and the germline J gene fills in the end. The rearrangement links TRBV19 to TRBJ2-6, with TRBD1 matching over 7 bases. Germline V gene data show CDR1 as LNHDA and CDR2 as SQIVND (reference sequence). The ends lost 5 bases at V and 1 base at J; junction bases unmatched: 8. CDR3 size: 17 residues. The CDR3 region is CASSLGTDFSGANVLTF. CDR3 bases read: TGTGCCAGTAGTTTAGGGACAGACTTTTCTGGGGCCAACGTC.

Many counts were recorded for this clone. Sequence at one end of the junction differs from germline and may be a read error. Read coverage stops 3 residues before the CDR3 terminus; the germline J gene supplies the remainder. The V and J genes are TRBV10-1 and TRBJ2-1, with 9 nucleotides matching TRBD2. CDR1 and CDR2 from the germline V gene are WNHNN and SYGVQD (reference sequence). The CDR3 is made up of 15 amino acids. Here the CDR3 reads CASSELAGVYSEQFF. The sequenced part of the CDR3 DNA is TGCGCCAGCAGTGAGTTAGCGGGGGTCTACAGTGAG.

This clone was found many times. The sequenced fragment ends 3 residues before the CDR3 boundary, so the rest is inferred from the germline J gene. This chain uses TRBV5-4 with TRBJ2-3; D perhaps matches TRBD1 (6 bases). This CDR3 has 15 amino acids. V lost 3 bases, J lost 0 bases, and 11 bases lay in between. Germline CDR1 is SGHNT and CDR2 is YYREEE (reference sequence). The sequenced part of the CDR3 DNA is TGTGCCAGCAGCTCAAAGACAGGCAGCACAGATACG. This codes for CASSSKTGSTDT. The full-length CDR3 reads as CASSSKTGSTDTQYF. Combining the CDR3 with reference TRBV5-4 and TRBJ2-3 gives the whole variable domain ETGVTQSPTHLIKTRGQQVTLRCSSQSGHNTVSWYQQALGQGPQFIFQYYREEENGRGNFPPRFSGLQFPNYSSELNVNALELDDSALYLCASSSKTGSTDTQYFGPGTRLTVL.

This clone came up many times. CDR3 region: CASTSPRGGRTDTQYF. The CDR3 bases that were read are TGTGCCAGCACCTCCCCTCGGGGGGGACGCACAGATACG. The J gene is TRBJ2-3, the V gene TRBV28; TRBD2 matches at 8 bases. The read ends 3 residues early relative to the CDR3; the germline J gene fills the gap. Unmatched junction bases numbered 10, after V lost 7 bases and J lost 1 base. CDR1 is MDHEN, CDR2 SYDVKM, per germline. The CDR3 loop spans 16 amino acids.

This clone was picked up many times. The observed sequence ends 3 residues before the CDR3 terminus, with the missing tail filled in from the germline J gene. V gene TRBV7-9 combines with J gene TRBJ2-5; D may be TRBD1 (6 bases). V was pared by 4 bases and J by 3 bases, with 15 bases between. Germline CDR1 reads SEHNR; CDR2 reads FQNEAQ (reference sequence). This CDR3 is 15 amino acids long. CDR3 sequence: CASSSYRERKETQYF. The sequenced part of the CDR3 DNA is TGTGCCAGCAGCTCATACAGGGAAAGGAAAGAGACC.

The table lists this clone with many counts. The read ends 3 residues shy of where the CDR3 ends; the end is completed using the germline J gene. The chain employs TRBV29-1 and TRBJ2-1; the match to TRBD2 covers 7 bases. CDR1 is SQVTM, CDR2 ANQGSEA, per germline. The CDR3 is made up of 14 amino acids. The V gene end was trimmed by 5 bases and the J gene end by 5 bases; junction bases not matched to a gene: 9. Here the CDR3 reads CSVPKREGHNEQFF. The CDR3 DNA, read in part, is TGCAGCGTTCCCAAGCGGGAAGGTCACAATGAG.

This clone was counted many times. The read is 3 residues too short to cover the CDR3 end, so that end is filled in from the germline J gene. V and J are TRBV20-1 and TRBJ2-3; 10 bases are a match to TRBD2. The CDR3 loop spans 18 amino acids. Germline CDR1 and CDR2: DFQATT and SNEGSKA (reference sequence). V was clipped by 8 bases and J by 2 bases; unmatched bases: 19. The part of the CDR3 DNA that was read is TGCAGTACACCCGGGACTAGCGTCACCGGGGGAATCACAGATACG. As protein: CSTPGTSVTGGITDT. From start to end, the CDR3 is CSTPGTSVTGGITDTQYF.

This clone was observed many times. The read terminates 3 residues before the CDR3 end, so the remaining end is supplied by the germline J gene. The rearrangement uses TRBV29-1 and TRBJ2-3, with 8 positions matching TRBD2. The CDR3 length is 16 residues. V trimming: 0 bases; J trimming: 2 bases; junction bases outside the gene matches: 7. Germline CDR1 reads SQVTM; CDR2 reads ANQGSEA. The covered CDR3 bases are TGCAGCGTTGAAGATAGACTAGCGAGTATCACAGATACG. Residues: CSVEDRLASITDT. The whole CDR3 sequence reads CSVEDRLASITDTQYF.

This clone was found many times. The CDR3 is cut off 3 residues early in the read; its end comes from the germline J gene. This chain joins TRBV7-9 and TRBJ2-7; tentative D call: TRBD1 (6 bases). The V gene lost 5 bases and the J gene lost 3 bases, with 17 bases spanning the gap. This CDR3 has 15 amino acids. The germline V gene has CDR1 SEHNR and CDR2 FQNEAQ (reference sequence). The covered CDR3 bases are TGTGCCAGCAGCCTAGTCCCGGACAGTCACTACGAG. Translated: CASSLVPDSHYE. The full CDR3 sequence reads CASSLVPDSHYEQYF. The variable domain in full, with the rest retrieved from reference TRBV7-9 and TRBJ2-7, is DTGVSQNPRHKITKRGQNVTFRCDPISEHNRLYWYRQTLGQGPEFLTYFQNEAQLEKSRLLSDRFSAERPKGSFSTLEIQRTEQGDSAMYLCASSLVPDSHYEQYFGPGTRLTVT.

This clone was recorded at least ten times. The CDR3 extends 3 residues past the end of the read, so its final part is completed from the germline J gene. This rearrangement joins TRBV30 to TRBJ1-1; D unresolved. V lost 3 bases and J 3 bases, leaving 5 bases between the germline ends. CDR1 and CDR2 (germline): GTSNPN, SVGIG (reference sequence). The CDR3 runs 11 residues. This CDR3 reads CAWREDTEAFF. CDR3 DNA (partial): TGTGCCTGGAGAGAGGACACTGAA.

This clone has at least ten counts. The read comes to an end 3 residues before the CDR3 does, leaving the germline J gene to fill in the end. The chain combines TRBV19 with TRBJ2-3; 7 bases match TRBD2. The V gene's germline CDR1 is LNHDA and CDR2 SQIVND (reference sequence). The CDR3 has 16 amino acids. V gave up 3 bases and J gave up 2 bases; unmatched junction bases: 8. The CDR3 here is CASSMRGLLFTDTQYF. CDR3 bases read: TGTGCCAGTAGTATGCGGGGACTACTGTTCACAGATACG.

This clone came up many times. The read is 3 residues too short to cover the CDR3 end, so that end is filled in from the germline J gene. The V and J genes are TRBV19 and TRBJ1-5; D is unclear. CDR3 length: 13 amino acids. Between the trimmed V and J ends, which lost 4 bases and 3 bases, there was a span of 7 bases. Looked up from germline, CDR1 is LNHDA and CDR2 is SQIVND (reference sequence). CDR3 amino acids: CASSSQINQPQHF. The sequenced part of the CDR3 DNA is TGTGCCAGTAGTAGTCAGATCAATCAGCCC.

This clone was seen many times. The read stops 3 residues short of the end of the CDR3; the missing end is completed from the germline J gene. The chain links TRBV14 to TRBJ1-6, with D possibly matching TRBD1 (6 bases). This CDR3 region has 13 residues. In germline, CDR1 is SGHDN, CDR2 FVKESK. Trimming shortened V by 3 bases and J by 7 bases, and 7 bases separated the two germline ends. Partial CDR3 DNA: TGTGCCAGCAGCCAGGACAGCAATTCACCC. Residues: CASSQDSNSP. The entire CDR3 sequence reads CASSQDSNSPLHF.